The 18 T cell receptor beta chains reported below all come from one sample, sequenced in a study of breast tumors, draining lymph nodes, adjacent tissues. TCRdb analysed the multiplex PCR reads with MiXCR anew, one entry per CDR3 protein. The table has approximately 230,000 distinct CDR3 sequences, less than 45% seen once. The lymph nodes were axillary draining lymph nodes from breast cancer patients. Source material: axillary lymph node tissue. The receptors here all came from a female donor with breast cancer. Some clones in this sample may be carry-over from other donors' samples.

This clonotype appeared many times. The chain carries TRBV29-1 and TRBJ2-7, with D possibly being TRBD2 (5 bases). V lost 4 bases to trimming and J lost 4 bases, with 11 bases between them. CDR1 SQVTM and CDR2 ANQGSEA come from the germline V gene. The CDR3 is 12 residues long. CDR3 bases: TGCAGCGTTGGGGAGACACTTTACGAGCAGTACTTC. It codes for CSVGETLYEQYF.

A word on this clonotype: A clone one base away is much larger, so this may be a read error. This chain connects TRBV11-1 to TRBJ2-5; D might be TRBD2 (7 bases). Trimming pared 9 bases from V and 5 bases from J, leaving 22 bases between. This CDR3 has 15 amino acids. Germline V gives CDR1 SGHAT, CDR2 FQDESV (reference sequence). CDR3 nucleotide sequence: TGTGCCAGTAGTGTAGGGGTGGGGGGGCTCGAGACCCAGTACTTC. Amino acid sequence: CASSVGVGGLETQYF.

Details on this clonotype: A read error may be the cause here, since a much bigger clone is one base away. The chain joins TRBV7-9 to TRBJ2-6; 9 nucleotides agree with TRBD1. Trimming removed 6 bases from V and 3 bases from J; junction bases left unmatched: 9. The CDR3 totals 17 residues. Germline V gene sequence: CDR1 SEHNR, CDR2 FQNEAQ (reference sequence). CDR3 protein: CASRRTGAPFGANVLTF. The DNA for the CDR3 is TGTGCCAGCAGAAGGACAGGGGCCCCCTTTGGGGCCAACGTCCTGACTTTC.

Comment on this clonotype: The CDR3 carries no conserved terminal phenylalanine or tryptophan, so it likely arises from a read error. The chain uses TRBV20-1 and TRBJ2-5; perhaps TRBD1 as D (6 bases). V gave up 6 bases and J gave up 7 bases, with 9 bases separating them. The CDR3 has 10 amino acids. The germline gives CDR1 DFQATT, CDR2 SNEGSKA (reference sequence). CDR3 sequence (DNA): TGCAGTGCCGCCAGGGGGACCCAGTACTCC. Its translation: CSAARGTQYS.

Ten or more counts support this clonotype. V gene TRBV11-2 combines with J gene TRBJ2-2; a possible D gene is TRBD1 (6 bases). Looked up from germline, CDR1 is SGHAT and CDR2 is FQNNGV. The CDR3 covers 15 residues. V gave up 5 bases and J gave up 4 bases, with 14 bases separating them. DNA for the CDR3: TGTGCCAGCAGCAGGCGACAGGACTCCACCGGGGAGCTGTTTTTT. It encodes CASSRRQDSTGELFF.

This clonotype showed up many times. This chain uses TRBV2 with TRBJ2-7, with D maybe TRBD1 (5 bases). The CDR3 sequence is 13 residues long. The V gene lost 4 bases and the J gene lost 1 base, with 8 bases spanning the gap. The germline V gene has CDR1 SNHLY and CDR2 FYNNEI. CDR3 sequence reads: CASSVDSSYEQYF. The CDR3 nucleotides are TGTGCCAGCAGTGTCGACAGTTCCTACGAGCAGTACTTC. Variable domain in full (rest from reference TRBV2 and TRBJ2-7): EPEVTQTPSHQVTQMGQEVILRCVPISNHLYFYWYRQILGQKVEFLVSFYNNEISEKSEIFDDQFSVERPDGSNFTLKIRSTKLEDSAMYFCASSVDSSYEQYFGPGTRLTVT.

The J gene is TRBJ1-6, the V gene TRBV7-8, with 7 bases aligning to TRBD1. After removal of 5 bases from V and 6 bases from J, the junction contained 7 bases not matched to a gene. CDR1 SGHVS and CDR2 FQNEAQ come from the germline V gene. The CDR3 loop spans 15 amino acids. For the CDR3, the DNA is TGTGCCAGCAGCCTAGAGGGGGCGCTTAATTCACCCCTCCACTTT. Amino acids: CASSLEGALNSPLHF.

Ten or more counts support this clonotype. The V and J genes are TRBV9 and TRBJ1-5; 7 bases fit TRBD1. CDR3 size: 15 residues. CDR1 is SGDLS, CDR2 YYNGEE, per germline. Trimming removed 4 bases from V and 9 bases from J; junction bases left unmatched: 13. The CDR3: CASSPTGQTFRPQHF. The CDR3 coding sequence is TGTGCCAGCAGCCCCACGGGACAGACCTTTAGGCCCCAGCATTTT.

This clonotype was recorded many times. The gene calls are TRBV12-3 or TRBV12-4 and TRBJ1-5, with 7 bases identical to TRBD1. The junction had 5 bases not matched to a gene; V was cut back by 3 bases and J by 3 bases. There are 15 residues in the CDR3. The chain's CDR3 is CASSFVQGVNQPQHF. The CDR3 DNA is TGTGCCAGCAGTTTCGTCCAGGGGGTCAATCAGCCCCAGCATTTT.

This clonotype was seen ten or more times. The V call is TRBV19, the J call TRBJ1-4, with D uncertain. The CDR3 covers 16 residues. Trimming took off 4 bases at V and 4 bases at J, with 16 bases between the two ends. Germline CDR1 is LNHDA and CDR2 is SQIVND (reference sequence). The CDR3 protein is CASSREGGVLNEKLFF. CDR3 nucleotide sequence: TGTGCCAGTAGTAGAGAGGGTGGCGTCCTTAATGAAAAACTGTTTTTT.

Turning to this clonotype: It may be a read error: a sequence one base away is much more abundant. V usage is TRBV6-5 and J usage is TRBJ2-2; D ambiguous. The CDR3 loop spans 13 amino acids. Germline CDR1 and CDR2: MNHEY and SVGAGI. The CDR3 nucleotides are TGTGCCAGCAGTCACTCGACGGCCGGGGAGCTGTTTTTT. Translation: CASSHSTAGELFF.

This clonotype has ten or more counts. The chain couples TRBV7-2 to TRBJ1-1, with D tentatively TRBD1 (5 bases). CDR3 length: 13 amino acids. Germline V CDR1 and CDR2: SGHTA, FQGNSA. The V end lost 4 bases, the J end lost 7 bases, and 13 bases lay between the germline ends. Written as DNA, the CDR3 is TGTGCCAGCAGCTCCCGGGACTTATTTGAAGCTTTCTTT. This gives the protein CASSSRDLFEAFF.

This clonotype has only a few counts. A much larger clonotype is one base distant, so this may be a read error. The rearrangement uses TRBV20-1 and TRBJ2-7, with D perhaps TRBD1 or TRBD2 (5 bases each). V dropped 6 bases and J dropped 6 bases, with 21 bases sitting between them. The CDR3 has 14 amino acids. Germline CDR1 DFQATT, CDR2 SNEGSKA (reference sequence). Here the CDR3 DNA reads TGCAGTGCCAGTAGATTCGGGACGGCCTCCGAGCAGTACTTC. This encodes CSASRFGTASEQYF.

This clonotype was counted many times. J is TRBJ2-5 and V is TRBV6-4, with D possibly being TRBD2 (6 bases). Germline V gene data show CDR1 as MRHNA and CDR2 as SNTAGT. The CDR3 has 14 residues. V was trimmed by 7 bases and J by 0 bases, leaving 12 bases between them. CDR3 in DNA: TGTGCCAGCATATGGCGGGATGACCAAGAGACCCAGTACTTC. This codes for CASIWRDDQETQYF.

This chain uses TRBV12-3 or TRBV12-4 with TRBJ1-3; D is unresolved. The V and J ends lost 6 bases and 2 bases respectively, with 5 bases between them. This CDR3 is built from 12 residues. CDR3 DNA sequence: TGTGCCAGCAGAAGGGCTGGAAACACCATATATTTT. Its protein is CASRRAGNTIYF.

This sequence joins TRBV5-1 and TRBJ1-6; D is perhaps TRBD1 (6 bases). Trimming took 6 bases from V and 7 from J, leaving 17 bases between them. Looked up from germline, CDR1 is SGHRS and CDR2 is YFSETQ. CDR3 length: 15 amino acids. The chain's CDR3 is CASTVGHGGNSPLHF. Here the CDR3 DNA reads TGCGCCAGCACCGTGGGACACGGGGGAAATTCACCCCTCCACTTT. The full variable domain, rest sourced from reference TRBV5-1 and TRBJ1-6, is KAGVTQTPRYLIKTRGQQVTLSCSPISGHRSVSWYQQTPGQGLQFLFEYFSETQRNKGNFPGRFSGRQFSNSRSEMNVSTLELGDSALYLCASTVGHGGNSPLHFGNGTRLTVT.

Only a few counts were recorded for this clonotype. A read error may produce the germline difference seen at one junction end. The gene calls are TRBV6-6 and TRBJ2-1; D might be TRBD2 (7 bases). Germline V CDR1 and CDR2: MNHNY, SVGAGI (reference sequence). The CDR3 runs 15 residues. CDR3 in amino acids: CASSHSRGAENEQFF. The CDR3 DNA follows: TGTGCCAGCAGTCACTCCCGGGGGGCAGAGAATGAGCAGTTCTTC.

Many counts were recorded for this clonotype. CDR3 protein: CSAKGEGTDTQYF. CDR3 DNA sequence: TGCAGTGCGAAGGGTGAAGGCACAGATACGCAGTATTTT. The V gene is TRBV20-1, the J gene TRBJ2-3; no reliable D call. The V and J ends lost 6 bases and 1 base respectively, with 11 bases between them. This CDR3 is built from 13 residues. Germline loops: CDR1 DFQATT, CDR2 SNEGSKA (reference sequence).